The 24 T cell receptor beta chains presented below share a single source sample, sequenced in a study of T cell repertoires in cytomegalovirus infection. TCRdb passed the reads through MiXCR, listing each CDR3 protein once. The sample lists fewer than 950,000 distinct CDR3 sequences; 32% were seen once. Their specific antigens are unknown. The sequences come from cultured CD8+ T cells from PBMCs, collected from culture after CMV antigen stimulation. The receptors here all came from a human donor in good health (CMV status not recorded). Some clones in this sample may be carry-over from other donors' samples.

The J gene is TRBJ2-1, the V gene TRBV2; 8 bases are shared with TRBD2. This CDR3 contains 16 residues. V shed 8 bases, J shed 7 bases, and the junction held 16 bases outside the gene matches. Germline V CDR1 and CDR2: SNHLY, FYNNEI. The CDR3 nucleotides read TGTGCCAGCTGGGGAAGCGGGGGCAGAGGGGGGAATGAGCAGTTCTTC. Protein sequence: CASWGSGGRGGNEQFF. Full variable domain (missing parts from reference TRBV2 and TRBJ2-1): EPEVTQTPSHQVTQMGQEVILRCVPISNHLYFYWYRQILGQKVEFLVSFYNNEISEKSEIFDDQFSVERPDGSNFTLKIRSTKLEDSAMYFCASWGSGGRGGNEQFFGPGTRLTVL.

In this sample, this clonotype turned up a few times. The chain recombines TRBV10-3 with TRBJ1-1; D gene unclear. V lost 4 bases and J lost 2, with 8 bases in between. There are 13 residues in the CDR3. Germline CDR1 ENHRY, CDR2 SYGVKD. The CDR3: CAISGTGNTEAFF. The CDR3 nucleotides are TGTGCCATCAGTGGGACGGGTAACACTGAAGCTTTCTTT.

This clonotype is a singleton in its sample. The V and J genes are TRBV24-1 and TRBJ1-1; possibly TRBD1 for D (6 bases). This CDR3 has 12 amino acids. With 0 bases removed from V and 12 bases from J, the gap between germline ends came to 10 bases. Germline V gene lookup returns CDR1 KGHDR and CDR2 SFDVKD. The CDR3 region is CATSDLQGWSFF. CDR3 sequence (DNA): TGTGCCACCAGTGATTTGCAGGGGTGGTCTTTCTTT.

The J gene is TRBJ2-1, the V gene TRBV5-8, with D unclear. V dropped 0 bases and J dropped 4 bases, with 11 bases sitting between them. CDR3 size: 15 residues. Germline lookup yields CDR1 SGHTS and CDR2 YDEGEE. CDR3 sequence (DNA): TGTGCCAGCAGCTTGGAAGGGAATCTTTACAATGAGCAGTTCTTC. Translated, it gives CASSLEGNLYNEQFF.

The chain joins TRBV20-1 to TRBJ2-1; D is possibly TRBD2 (6 bases). Germline CDR1 DFQATT, CDR2 SNEGSKA (reference sequence). The CDR3 has 15 residues. Trimming cost V 3 bases and J 0 bases, with 12 bases left between them. The CDR3 protein is CSASGLGGSYNEQFF. The CDR3 DNA reads as TGCAGTGCTAGTGGTTTGGGGGGCTCCTACAATGAGCAGTTCTTC.

This rearrangement joins TRBV19 to TRBJ1-2; no reliable D call. V lost 5 bases, J lost 4 bases, and 14 bases lay in between. This CDR3 contains 14 residues. The germline V gene has CDR1 LNHDA and CDR2 SQIVND (reference sequence). The CDR3: CASSPDLDFYGYTF. In DNA, the CDR3 is TGTGCCAGTAGTCCGGATCTGGACTTCTATGGCTACACCTTC.

DNA for the CDR3: TGCAGTGCTCGGGGATGGACTAGCGGGGGGTGGGATCGAGTCACAGATACGCAGTATTTT. As protein: CSARGWTSGGWDRVTDTQYF. The chain recombines TRBV20-1 with TRBJ2-3; 14 nucleotides agree with TRBD2. Germline values: CDR1 DFQATT, CDR2 SNEGSKA (reference sequence). V was pared by 5 bases and J by 2 bases, with 18 bases of the junction left unmatched. The CDR3 is 20 residues long.

This clonotype appeared a few times. The chain has TRBV2 and TRBJ2-2; D is tentatively TRBD1 or TRBD2 (5 bases each). V lost 9 bases and J lost 5, with 19 bases in between. CDR1 is SNHLY and CDR2 is FYNNEI in the germline V gene. This CDR3 has 15 amino acids. CDR3 nucleotides: TGTGCCAGTAGGGCCGGTGGGGGTTATACCGGGGAGCTGTTTTTT. It codes for CASRAGGGYTGELFF.

V and J are TRBV20-1 and TRBJ1-2, with no clear D. Trimming left V 3 bases short and J 6 bases short, with 20 bases between. CDR1 and CDR2 (germline): DFQATT, SNEGSKA (reference sequence). The CDR3 extends over 15 amino acids. CDR3 region: CSARGDDAGLDGYTF. In DNA, the CDR3 is TGCAGTGCTAGGGGCGACGATGCCGGCCTGGATGGCTACACCTTC.

The sample holds many counts of this clonotype. The chain links TRBV7-8 to TRBJ1-5; TRBD1 aligns across 9 bases. J was trimmed by 7 bases and V by 3 bases; bases with no gene match: 4. This CDR3 has 14 amino acids. The germline CDR1 and CDR2 sequences are SGHVS and FQNEAQ. CDR3 in amino acids: CASSFYRGRQPQHF. CDR3 sequence (DNA): TGTGCCAGCAGCTTTTACAGGGGGCGGCAGCCCCAGCATTTT.

On this clonotype: This clone may be a read error of a much larger clone one base away. The chain has TRBV7-2 and TRBJ2-2; 9 nucleotides agree with TRBD1. Per germline, CDR1 SGHTA and CDR2 FQGNSA. The CDR3 contains 15 residues. The CDR3 nucleotides are TGTGCCAACAGCACCCGACAGGGGGGAACCGGGGAGCTGTTTTTT. Protein: CANSTRQGGTGELFF.

The sample holds a few counts of this clonotype. The chain has TRBV6-4 and TRBJ1-1; 10 bases align to TRBD1. This CDR3 is built from 14 residues. V gave up 5 bases and J gave up 10 bases; unmatched junction bases: 10. The germline CDR1 and CDR2 sequences are MRHNA and SNTAGT. The CDR3 bases are TGTGCCAGCAGTCCCAGGGACAGGGGTTTGGGAGCTTTCTTT. This gives the protein CASSPRDRGLGAFF.

The table lists this clonotype with a few counts. The V call is TRBV7-9, the J call TRBJ1-1; no clear D gene. Germline V gene sequence: CDR1 SEHNR, CDR2 FQNEAQ (reference sequence). This CDR3 region has 13 residues. Trimming shortened V by 5 bases and J by 8 bases, and 15 bases separated the two germline ends. DNA of the CDR3: TGTGCCAGCAGCAGTCCCCCCGACTGGGAAGCTTTCTTT. Encoded protein: CASSSPPDWEAFF.

The chain employs TRBV27 and TRBJ1-6; TRBD1 aligns across 10 bases. This CDR3 comprises 14 residues. Germline assignment: CDR1 MNHEY and CDR2 SMNVEV (reference sequence). Trimming took 3 bases from V and 8 from J; bases not matched to a gene: 1. Here the CDR3 DNA reads TGTGCCAGCAGTTTCGGGACAGGGGATTCACCCCTCCACTTT. Translation: CASSFGTGDSPLHF.

This clonotype has a handful of counts. This chain joins TRBV27 and TRBJ1-2; D unresolved. The CDR3 totals 13 residues. Germline CDR1 MNHEY, CDR2 SMNVEV (reference sequence). V was cut by 3 bases and J by 1 base, with 6 bases left in between. CDR3 in amino acids: CASSFYDNYGYTF. The CDR3 coding sequence is TGTGCCAGCAGTTTTTACGATAACTATGGCTACACCTTC.

Regarding this clonotype: A much larger clone lies a single base off, so this may be a read error. The V call is TRBV7-3, the J call TRBJ2-1, with 15 bases aligning to TRBD2. This CDR3 spans 16 amino acids. Germline CDR1 SGHTA, CDR2 FQGTGA. The CDR3 nucleotides are TGTGCCGGCAGCTTCCCGGGACTAGCGGGAGGCGATGAGCAGTTCTTC. Its protein product is CAGSFPGLAGGDEQFF.

This clonotype was found a few times. The rearrangement links TRBV4-1 to TRBJ1-1; weak D call: TRBD1 (5 bases). The CDR3 runs to 13 residues. CDR1 is MGHRA, CDR2 YSYEKL, per germline. Trimming shortened V by 7 bases and J by 4 bases, and 13 bases separated the two germline ends. The CDR3 bases are TGCGCCAGCACTTCAGGGTTTACCACTGAAGCTTTCTTT. Protein: CASTSGFTTEAFF.

This clonotype was counted only a few times. The chain uses TRBV3-1 and TRBJ1-1; a possible D gene is TRBD1 (5 bases). The CDR3 runs to 15 residues. V was clipped by 4 bases and J by 1 base, with 13 bases between them. Germline loops: CDR1 LGHDT, CDR2 YNNKEL (reference sequence). DNA of the CDR3: TGTGCCAGCAGCCCAGGAGGGCAGGGGAACACTGAAGCTTTCTTT. As protein: CASSPGGQGNTEAFF.

This clonotype was found a few times. The chain carries TRBV5-6 and TRBJ2-1; D is ambiguous. Germline V gene sequence: CDR1 SGHDT, CDR2 YYEEEE. The V end was cut by 4 bases, the J end by 5 bases, with 16 bases between. This CDR3 is built from 15 residues. Here the CDR3 DNA reads TGTGCCAGCAGCCGACCAGGCGGACGGCACAATGAGCAGTTCTTC. Residues: CASSRPGGRHNEQFF. The variable domain in full, with the rest retrieved from reference TRBV5-6 and TRBJ2-1, is DAGVTQSPTHLIKTRGQQVTLRCSPKSGHDTVSWYQQALGQGPQFIFQYYEEEERQRGNFPDRFSGHQFPNYSSELNVNALLLGDSALYLCASSRPGGRHNEQFFGPGTRLTVL.

J is TRBJ1-5 and V is TRBV6-5; D possibly corresponds to TRBD1 (5 bases). The CDR3 has 14 residues. Trimming stripped 0 bases from V and 5 bases from J, with 8 bases between. Germline assignment: CDR1 MNHEY and CDR2 SVGAGI. The CDR3 here is CASSYSGTDQPQHF. CDR3 DNA sequence: TGTGCCAGCAGTTACTCGGGGACCGATCAGCCCCAGCATTTT.

V gene TRBV6-1 combines with J gene TRBJ1-5; D might be TRBD1 (5 bases). The CDR3 contains 14 residues. The V end was cut by 4 bases, the J end by 5 bases, with 12 bases between. Germline loops: CDR1 MNHNS, CDR2 SASEGT. As DNA, the CDR3 is TGTGCCAGCAGTGGAGCCTTAGGGGATCAGCCCCAGCATTTT. Encoded protein: CASSGALGDQPQHF.

This clonotype was detected ten times or more. The gene calls are TRBV7-8 and TRBJ2-1; 8 nucleotides align to TRBD1. The V segment lost 5 bases and the J segment 4 bases; nucleotides outside the gene matches: 7. Germline lookup yields CDR1 SGHVS and CDR2 FQNEAQ. The CDR3 is 15 residues long. The CDR3 loop is CASSLDRGRYNEQFF. CDR3 DNA sequence: TGTGCCAGCAGCCTCGACAGGGGTCGTTACAATGAGCAGTTCTTC.

The chain combines TRBV19 with TRBJ1-1; D unclear. The length of the CDR3 is 14 residues. Germline V lookup: CDR1 LNHDA, CDR2 SQIVND (reference sequence). V gave up 7 bases and J gave up 1 base, with 13 bases separating them. CDR3 sequence (DNA): TGTGCCAGTACCCTCGGTTGGGGGAACACTGAAGCTTTCTTT. Amino acids: CASTLGWGNTEAFF. The full variable domain, with the rest looked up from reference TRBV19 and TRBJ1-1, is DGGITQSPKYLFRKEGQNVTLSCEQNLNHDAMYWYRQDPGQGLRLIYYSQIVNDFQKGDIAEGYSVSREKKESFPLTVTSAQKNPTAFYLCASTLGWGNTEAFFGQGTRLTVV.

This clonotype has just a few counts. The rearrangement joins TRBV12-5 to TRBJ2-3; 7 bases align to TRBD1. V lost 3 bases to trimming and J lost 2 bases; unmatched junction nucleotides: 2. Germline assignment: CDR1 LGHNT and CDR2 FRNRAP. The CDR3 spans 14 residues. The CDR3, as DNA: TGTGCTAGTGGTTTCGGGACAGCCACAGATACGCAGTATTTT. This codes for CASGFGTATDTQYF.